Listed below are T cell receptor beta chains from one sample, sequenced in a study of T cell clones after liver transplantation. Clones were sequenced by immunoSEQ multiplex PCR, and TCRdb holds only the in-frame ones, with some missing. In the table there are some 20,000 clones, more than 75% of which are singletons. The sample was CD8+ T cells from blood, taken less than 50 months after liver transplant. Receptors originate from a human patient who received a liver transplant. A subset of T cells may come from the graft donor. Both conserved end residues are part of each CDR3. A D gene is named only where the DNA matches it firmly. Rows give clone size only sometimes, using once, few, many, or a class for an expanded clone.

d_gene: TRBD2
v_gene: TRBV5-1
abundance: -
j_gene: TRBJ2-1
CDR3nt: TGCGCCAGCAGCCCGCTGCCTCTCTTGGCTAGCGGGCTGAATGAGCAGTTCTTC
CDR3aa: CASSPLPLLASGLNEQFF

d_gene: -
v_gene: TRBV9
abundance: -
j_gene: TRBJ1-3
CDR3nt: TGTGCCAGCAAGCAGGTGCACTCGAACACCATATATTTT
CDR3aa: CASKQVHSNTIYF

d_gene: -
v_gene: TRBV21-1
abundance: -
j_gene: TRBJ2-3
CDR3nt: TGTGCCAGCAGCAAAGGAGTCACCAGCGGGAGTTCAGATACGCAGTATTTT
CDR3aa: CASSKGVTSGSSDTQYF

d_gene: TRBD1
v_gene: TRBV14
abundance: -
j_gene: TRBJ2-7
CDR3nt: TGTGCCAGCAGCCAAGATTTGGGGACAGGAGGAAGCGAGCAGTACTTC
CDR3aa: CASSQDLGTGGSEQYF

d_gene: TRBD1
v_gene: TRBV7-6
abundance: -
j_gene: TRBJ1-2
CDR3nt: TGTGCCAGCAGCTCAAGAATACAGGGGAGGGATGGCTACACCTTC
CDR3aa: CASSSRIQGRDGYTF

d_gene: TRBD1
v_gene: TRBV7-9
abundance: -
j_gene: TRBJ1-2
CDR3nt: TGTGCCAGCAGCTCCCGAAGGACAGGGAAAGACTATGGCTACACCTTC
CDR3aa: CASSSRRTGKDYGYTF

d_gene: TRBD2
v_gene: TRBV29-1
abundance: -
j_gene: TRBJ2-2
CDR3nt: TGCAGCGCCCAAGGGGCTAGCGGCGGGGAGCTGTTTTTT
CDR3aa: CSAQGASGGELFF

d_gene: -
v_gene: TRBV11-3
abundance: -
j_gene: TRBJ2-7
CDR3nt: TGTGCCAGCAGCTTAGGTCACGGGGTTGAGCAGTACTTC
CDR3aa: CASSLGHGVEQYF

d_gene: -
v_gene: TRBV7-9
abundance: -
j_gene: TRBJ2-5
CDR3nt: TGTGCCAGCAGCCCCCGAGGACAAGGACAAGAGACCCAGTACTTC
CDR3aa: CASSPRGQGQETQYF

d_gene: TRBD2
v_gene: TRBV15
abundance: -
j_gene: TRBJ2-1
CDR3nt: TGTGCCACCAGCAGAGTTGGGACTAGCGGGAGCTCCTACAATGAGCAGTTCTTC
CDR3aa: CATSRVGTSGSSYNEQFF

d_gene: -
v_gene: TRBV11-2
abundance: -
j_gene: TRBJ1-4
CDR3nt: TGTGCCAGCAGCCCCCGGCGGGGTGGTGAAAAACTGTTTTTT
CDR3aa: CASSPRRGGEKLFF

d_gene: TRBD1
v_gene: TRBV6-1
abundance: -
j_gene: TRBJ2-7
CDR3nt: TGTGCCAGCAGGCGGGACAGGGTCTACGAGCAGTACTTC
CDR3aa: CASRRDRVYEQYF

d_gene: -
v_gene: TRBV7-9
abundance: -
j_gene: TRBJ2-5
CDR3nt: TGTGCCAGCAGCCCGTTCCGGGATACGCAAGAGACCCAGTACTTC
CDR3aa: CASSPFRDTQETQYF

d_gene: -
v_gene: TRBV30
abundance: large
j_gene: TRBJ2-1
CDR3nt: TGTGCCTGGAGTGGCGGACTCTTCGATGAGCAGTTCTTC
CDR3aa: CAWSGGLFDEQFF

d_gene: TRBD2
v_gene: TRBV30
abundance: -
j_gene: TRBJ2-1
CDR3nt: TGTGCCGGTAGGGGACTAGCGGGAGTAGGTGAGCAGTTCTTC
CDR3aa: CAGRGLAGVGEQFF

d_gene: TRBD1
v_gene: TRBV11-2
abundance: -
j_gene: TRBJ2-7
CDR3nt: TGTGCCAGCAGCACCCCACAGGGGTCCTACGAGCAGTACTTC
CDR3aa: CASSTPQGSYEQYF

d_gene: -
v_gene: TRBV6-6
abundance: -
j_gene: TRBJ2-7
CDR3nt: TGTGCCAGCAGTTACTTGCCGGGACCCTACGAGCAGTACTTC
CDR3aa: CASSYLPGPYEQYF

d_gene: TRBD1
v_gene: TRBV4-3
abundance: -
j_gene: TRBJ1-1
CDR3nt: TGCGCCAGCAGCCAAGGGGCCGGGACAGAGATGCACACTGAAGCTTTCTTT
CDR3aa: CASSQGAGTEMHTEAFF

d_gene: -
v_gene: TRBV14
abundance: -
j_gene: TRBJ2-3
CDR3nt: TGTGCCAGCAGCCAAGTCAAAGGAGATACGCAGTATTTT
CDR3aa: CASSQVKGDTQYF

d_gene: -
v_gene: TRBV5-4
abundance: -
j_gene: TRBJ2-3
CDR3nt: TGTGCCAGCAGCATTGGTGGGGGCCTTGATACGCAGTATTTT
CDR3aa: CASSIGGGLDTQYF

d_gene: -
v_gene: TRBV28
abundance: -
j_gene: TRBJ1-2
CDR3nt: TGTGCCAGCAGTTTTGCGGCAGGGGTCAACTATGGCTACACCTTC
CDR3aa: CASSFAAGVNYGYTF

d_gene: -
v_gene: TRBV4-3
abundance: -
j_gene: TRBJ2-1
CDR3nt: TGCGCCAGCAGCCAAGATCTTAGTGGGCGGACCAGCTCCTACAATGAGCAGTTCTTC
CDR3aa: CASSQDLSGRTSSYNEQFF

d_gene: TRBD2
v_gene: TRBV7-2
abundance: once
j_gene: TRBJ2-1
CDR3nt: TGTGCCAGCAGCTTCGGACTAGCCGGGCTGTTCTTC
CDR3aa: CASSFGLAGLFF

d_gene: -
v_gene: TRBV9
abundance: -
j_gene: TRBJ2-1
CDR3nt: TGTGCCAGCAGCAGGGACGATTACAATGAGCAGTTCTTC
CDR3aa: CASSRDDYNEQFF

d_gene: TRBD1
v_gene: TRBV5-1
abundance: -
j_gene: TRBJ1-1
CDR3nt: TGCGCCAGCAGCTCGAGACAGGGTATGAACACTGAAGCTTTCTTT
CDR3aa: CASSSRQGMNTEAFF

d_gene: -
v_gene: TRBV9
abundance: -
j_gene: TRBJ1-1
CDR3nt: TGTGCCAGCAGCGTAGATGAGGCTCGGACTGAAGCTTTCTTT
CDR3aa: CASSVDEARTEAFF

d_gene: -
v_gene: TRBV27
abundance: -
j_gene: TRBJ1-1
CDR3nt: TGTGCCAGCAGTTTAACCGGGAACACTGAAGCTTTCTTT
CDR3aa: CASSLTGNTEAFF

d_gene: -
v_gene: TRBV5-4
abundance: -
j_gene: TRBJ1-2
CDR3nt: TGTGCCAGCAGCTCAGGGGACACCTCGCTCTATGGCTACACCTTC
CDR3aa: CASSSGDTSLYGYTF

d_gene: TRBD2
v_gene: TRBV4-2
abundance: once
j_gene: TRBJ2-2
CDR3nt: TGTGCCAGCAGCCAACTAATTCCCGGGACTAGCGGGGGGAAGAACACCGGGGAGCTGTTTTTT
CDR3aa: CASSQLIPGTSGGKNTGELFF

d_gene: -
v_gene: TRBV28
abundance: -
j_gene: TRBJ2-7
CDR3nt: TGTGCCAGCAGTTCACCTAGCTACGAGCAGTACTTC
CDR3aa: CASSSPSYEQYF

d_gene: TRBD2
v_gene: TRBV9
abundance: -
j_gene: TRBJ2-7
CDR3nt: TGTGCCAGCAGCGTACGTAGCGGGAGTAACGAGCAGTACTTC
CDR3aa: CASSVRSGSNEQYF

d_gene: -
v_gene: TRBV27
abundance: -
j_gene: TRBJ2-6
CDR3nt: TGTGCCAGCAGTCCAGGGACCGCCAACTCTGGGGCCAACGTCCTGACTTTC
CDR3aa: CASSPGTANSGANVLTF

d_gene: -
v_gene: TRBV19
abundance: -
j_gene: TRBJ1-3
CDR3nt: TGTGCCAGTAGTATCCTCTCTGGGGGAAACACCATATATTTT
CDR3aa: CASSILSGGNTIYF

d_gene: -
v_gene: TRBV27
abundance: -
j_gene: TRBJ1-3
CDR3nt: TGTGCCAGCAGTTCATCGGGCAGCTCTGGAAACATCATATATTTT
CDR3aa: CASSSSGSSGNIIYF

d_gene: -
v_gene: TRBV5-6
abundance: -
j_gene: TRBJ2-1
CDR3nt: TGTGCCAGCAGCTTGCAAGGGTCGGGCAGGATGATCGATGAGCAGTTCTTC
CDR3aa: CASSLQGSGRMIDEQFF

d_gene: -
v_gene: TRBV15
abundance: -
j_gene: TRBJ2-3
CDR3nt: TGTGCCACCAGCCGAAGGGGGGATACGCAGTATTTT
CDR3aa: CATSRRGDTQYF

d_gene: TRBD2
v_gene: TRBV5-6
abundance: -
j_gene: TRBJ2-7
CDR3nt: TGTGCCAGCAGCTTCCCTAGCGGGGGGCGAGTCTCCTACGAGCAGTACTTC
CDR3aa: CASSFPSGGRVSYEQYF

d_gene: -
v_gene: TRBV7-2
abundance: -
j_gene: TRBJ2-3
CDR3nt: TGTGCCAGCAGCCGTAAGTTCGGAGAGAGACACACAGATACGCAGTATTTT
CDR3aa: CASSRKFGERHTDTQYF

d_gene: -
v_gene: TRBV4-3
abundance: -
j_gene: TRBJ2-1
CDR3nt: TGCGCCAGCAGCCAAGCCCGGAGCGTAAAGAAAAGTGAGCAGTTCTTC
CDR3aa: CASSQARSVKKSEQFF

d_gene: -
v_gene: TRBV27
abundance: -
j_gene: TRBJ1-1
CDR3nt: TGTGCCAGCACCTGGGCCCCGGGGAGCACTGAAGCTTTCTTT
CDR3aa: CASTWAPGSTEAFF

d_gene: TRBD2
v_gene: TRBV6-1
abundance: -
j_gene: TRBJ2-7
CDR3nt: TGTGCCAGCAGTGAGGCACTAGTTGCGGGGGGTCGCTCCTACGAGCAGTACTTC
CDR3aa: CASSEALVAGGRSYEQYF

d_gene: -
v_gene: TRBV4-1
abundance: many
j_gene: TRBJ1-4
CDR3nt: TGCGCCAGCAGCCAAAGTACAGGATGGGGGGAAAAACTGTTTTTT
CDR3aa: CASSQSTGWGEKLFF

d_gene: -
v_gene: TRBV10-3
abundance: -
j_gene: TRBJ2-1
CDR3nt: TGTGCCATCAGTTCGGCGGACTCCTACAATGAGCAGTTCTTC
CDR3aa: CAISSADSYNEQFF

d_gene: -
v_gene: TRBV11-2
abundance: few
j_gene: TRBJ2-3
CDR3nt: TGTGCCAGCAGCCAGCGCACAGATACGCAGTATTTT
CDR3aa: CASSQRTDTQYF

d_gene: TRBD1
v_gene: TRBV27
abundance: once
j_gene: TRBJ2-2
CDR3nt: TGTGCCAGCTCAACGGGACAGGGGAGAGACACCGGGGAGCTGTTTTTT
CDR3aa: CASSTGQGRDTGELFF

d_gene: -
v_gene: TRBV28
abundance: -
j_gene: TRBJ2-7
CDR3nt: TGTGCCAGCAGCCTCGGCGAGCGACCCTACGAGCAGTACTTC
CDR3aa: CASSLGERPYEQYF

d_gene: -
v_gene: TRBV30
abundance: -
j_gene: TRBJ2-3
CDR3nt: TGTGCCTGGAGCTTTATAGACCCAGATACGCAGTATTTT
CDR3aa: CAWSFIDPDTQYF

d_gene: -
v_gene: TRBV5-4
abundance: few
j_gene: TRBJ2-5
CDR3nt: TGTGCCAGCAGCTTGGTTGGGGGACGGGACCAAGAGACCCAGTACTTC
CDR3aa: CASSLVGGRDQETQYF

d_gene: -
v_gene: TRBV4-3
abundance: -
j_gene: TRBJ2-7
CDR3nt: TGCGCCAGCAGCCAAGACCTCAGGTTCGACGAGCAGTACTTC
CDR3aa: CASSQDLRFDEQYF

d_gene: TRBD2
v_gene: TRBV10-3
abundance: -
j_gene: TRBJ2-1
CDR3nt: TGTGCCATCAGTGCCTCTGATAGCGGGGGGGAAGGTGAGCAGTTCTTC
CDR3aa: CAISASDSGGEGEQFF

d_gene: TRBD2
v_gene: TRBV5-5
abundance: once
j_gene: TRBJ2-5
CDR3nt: TGTGCCAGCAGTGGACTAGCGGGGGTAGAGGGACAAGAGACCCAGTACTTC
CDR3aa: CASSGLAGVEGQETQYF

d_gene: -
v_gene: TRBV4-1
abundance: -
j_gene: TRBJ1-1
CDR3nt: TGCGCCAGCAGCCAAGGAGCAGCTATGAACACTGAAGCTTTCTTT
CDR3aa: CASSQGAAMNTEAFF

d_gene: -
v_gene: TRBV18
abundance: -
j_gene: TRBJ1-2
CDR3nt: TGTGCCAGCTCACCAACGTATAGCCTTGGTTCTGGCTACACCTTC
CDR3aa: CASSPTYSLGSGYTF